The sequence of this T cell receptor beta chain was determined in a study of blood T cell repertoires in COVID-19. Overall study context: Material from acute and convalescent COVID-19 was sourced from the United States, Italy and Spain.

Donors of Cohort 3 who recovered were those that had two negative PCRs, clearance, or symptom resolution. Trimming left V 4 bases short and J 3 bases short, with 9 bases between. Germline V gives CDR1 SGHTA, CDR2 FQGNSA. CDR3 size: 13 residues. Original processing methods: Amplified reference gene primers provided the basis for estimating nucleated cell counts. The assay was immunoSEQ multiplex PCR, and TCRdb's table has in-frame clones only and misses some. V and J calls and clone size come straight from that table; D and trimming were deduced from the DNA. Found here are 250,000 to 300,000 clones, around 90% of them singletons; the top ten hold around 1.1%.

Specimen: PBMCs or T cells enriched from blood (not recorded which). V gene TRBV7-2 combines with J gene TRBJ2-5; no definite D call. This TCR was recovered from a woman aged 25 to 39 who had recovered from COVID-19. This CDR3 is CASSSGGEETQYF. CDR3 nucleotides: TGTGCCAGCAGCTCGGGTGGAGAAGAGACCCAGTACTTC.